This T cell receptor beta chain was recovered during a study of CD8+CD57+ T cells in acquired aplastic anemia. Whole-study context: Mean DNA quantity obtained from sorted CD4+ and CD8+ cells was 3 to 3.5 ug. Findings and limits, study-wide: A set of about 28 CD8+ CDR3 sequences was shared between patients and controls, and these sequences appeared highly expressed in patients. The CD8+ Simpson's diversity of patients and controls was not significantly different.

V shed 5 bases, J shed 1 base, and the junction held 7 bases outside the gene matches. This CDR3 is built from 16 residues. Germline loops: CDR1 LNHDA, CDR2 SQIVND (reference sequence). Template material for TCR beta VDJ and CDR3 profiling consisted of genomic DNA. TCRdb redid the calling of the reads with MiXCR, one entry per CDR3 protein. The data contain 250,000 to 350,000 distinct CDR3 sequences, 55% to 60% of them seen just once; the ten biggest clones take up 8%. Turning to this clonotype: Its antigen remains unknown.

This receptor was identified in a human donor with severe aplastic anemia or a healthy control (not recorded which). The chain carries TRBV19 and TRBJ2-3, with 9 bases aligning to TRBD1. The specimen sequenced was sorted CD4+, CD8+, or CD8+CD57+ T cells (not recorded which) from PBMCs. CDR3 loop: CASSRPRDRGTDTQYF. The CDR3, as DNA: TGTGCCAGTAGTCGCCCCCGGGACAGGGGCACAGATACGCAGTATTTT.